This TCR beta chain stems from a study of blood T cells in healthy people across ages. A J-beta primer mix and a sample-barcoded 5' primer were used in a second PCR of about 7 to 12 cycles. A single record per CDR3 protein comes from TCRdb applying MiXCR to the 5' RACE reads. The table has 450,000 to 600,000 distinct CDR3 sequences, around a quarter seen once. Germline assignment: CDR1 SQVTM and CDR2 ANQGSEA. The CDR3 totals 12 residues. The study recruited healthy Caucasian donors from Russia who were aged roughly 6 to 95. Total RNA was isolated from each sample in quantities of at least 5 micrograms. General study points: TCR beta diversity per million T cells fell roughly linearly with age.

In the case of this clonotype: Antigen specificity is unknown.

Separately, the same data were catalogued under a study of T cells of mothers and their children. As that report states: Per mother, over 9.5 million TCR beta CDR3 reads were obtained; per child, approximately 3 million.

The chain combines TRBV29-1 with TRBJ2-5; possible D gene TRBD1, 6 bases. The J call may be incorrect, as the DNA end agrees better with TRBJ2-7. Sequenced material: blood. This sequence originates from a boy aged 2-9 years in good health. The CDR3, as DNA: TGCAGCGTTGCGGTAGGGGGTTACGAGCAGTACTTC. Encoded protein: CSVAVGGYEQYF.